One sample yielded the 24 T cell receptor beta chains listed below, sequenced in a study of T cell responses to AZD1222 COVID-19 vaccine. Measured with immunoSEQ multiplex PCR; TCRdb has only the in-frame clones, and not every one. The sample yields approximately 110,000 clones, roughly 88% seen once. Sequencing was performed on peripheral blood, taken on day 0 of AZD1222 vaccination. The receptors were sampled from an adult in good health.

The chain combines TRBV9 with TRBJ2-1, with D tentatively TRBD2 (7 bases). Germline V gene sequence: CDR1 SGDLS, CDR2 YYNGEE. With 6 bases removed from V and 9 bases from J, the gap between germline ends came to 22 bases. This CDR3 region has 15 residues. CDR3 in DNA: TGTGCCAGCACCCCAACCCCGGGGGGCGTGGGTGAGCAGTTCTTC. It encodes CASTPTPGGVGEQFF.

The gene calls are TRBV29-1 and TRBJ2-7; D call uncertain. The V gene's germline CDR1 is SQVTM and CDR2 ANQGSEA. V dropped 3 bases and J dropped 1 base, with 4 bases sitting between them. This CDR3 comprises 11 residues. This chain's CDR3 is CSVESSYEQYF. The CDR3 DNA reads TGCAGCGTTGAGTCATCCTACGAGCAGTACTTC.

V is TRBV6-5 and J is TRBJ2-7; maybe TRBD1 (5 bases). Trimming left V 2 bases short and J 4 bases short, with 9 bases between. Looked up from germline, CDR1 is MNHEY and CDR2 is SVGAGI. The CDR3 has 13 amino acids. The CDR3 sequence: CASSYTRQYEQYF. The CDR3 nucleotides read TGTGCCAGCAGTTACACCAGACAGTACGAGCAGTACTTC.

V gene TRBV18 combines with J gene TRBJ1-4; TRBD1 agrees at 7 bases. Germline V gene data show CDR1 as KGHSH and CDR2 as LQKENI. The V gene end was trimmed by 4 bases and the J gene end by 5 bases; junction bases not matched to a gene: 7. The CDR3 contains 15 residues. DNA for the CDR3: TGTGCCAGCTCACGACAGGGATTGGAAAATGAAAAACTGTTTTTT. Protein sequence: CASSRQGLENEKLFF.

The chain carries TRBV5-1 and TRBJ1-1; D unresolved. V was shortened by 2 bases and J by 1 base, with 9 bases between the two germline ends. The germline CDR1 and CDR2 sequences are SGHRS and YFSETQ. The length of the CDR3 is 14 residues. This CDR3 reads CASSFDSPNTEAFF. CDR3 bases: TGCGCCAGCAGCTTCGACTCCCCGAACACTGAAGCTTTCTTT.

Written as DNA, the CDR3 is TGTGCCAGCAGCCCTCCGGGACAAGGAACTAGCACAGATACGCAGTATTTT. Translating it yields CASSPPGQGTSTDTQYF. This chain links TRBV7-9 with TRBJ2-3; D perhaps matches TRBD1 (6 bases). The CDR3 runs to 17 residues. With 5 bases removed from V and 0 bases from J, the gap between germline ends came to 18 bases. Germline CDR1 reads SEHNR; CDR2 reads FQNEAQ (reference sequence).

The CDR3 DNA follows: TGTGCCAGCTCACCAGGGGCCTCTAGGGACAATGAGCAGTTCTTC. This translates into CASSPGASRDNEQFF. V is TRBV18 and J is TRBJ2-1; possible D gene TRBD1, 5 bases. V dropped 2 bases and J dropped 5 bases, with 13 bases sitting between them. The CDR3 is 15 amino acids. Germline V gene sequence: CDR1 KGHSH, CDR2 LQKENI.

CDR3 bases: TGCGCCAGCTTTAGAGAGACTCGAACGGCGAATGAGCAGTTCTTC. This codes for CASFRETRTANEQFF. This rearrangement joins TRBV10-1 to TRBJ2-1; no reliable D call. CDR3 length equals 15 residues. V lost 8 bases and J lost 7, with 21 bases in between. Germline CDR1 WNHNN, CDR2 SYGVQD (reference sequence).

The chain is built from TRBV15 and TRBJ2-2; D gene uncertain. This CDR3 region has 16 residues. The V gene lost 1 base and the J gene lost 2 bases, with 11 bases spanning the gap. Per germline, CDR1 LNHNV and CDR2 YYDKDF (reference sequence). As DNA, the CDR3 is TGTGCCACCAGCAGAGCATCAGGCGGCAACACCGGGGAGCTGTTTTTT. It is translated as CATSRASGGNTGELFF.

The rearrangement uses TRBV20-1 and TRBJ2-7; 12 bases match TRBD1. The CDR3 contains 14 residues. The germline CDR1 and CDR2 sequences are DFQATT and SNEGSKA (reference sequence). The ends lost 3 bases at V and 5 bases at J; junction bases unmatched: 5. Here the CDR3 DNA reads TGCAGTGCTAGTAAAGGGACAGGGGGCGACGAGCAGTACTTC. Protein: CSASKGTGGDEQYF.

The rearrangement joins TRBV3-1 (or the pseudogene TRBV3-2) to TRBJ2-2, with 7 bases identical to TRBD1. Germline V gives CDR1 LGHDT, CDR2 YNNKEL (reference sequence). The CDR3 is made up of 15 amino acids. After removal of 4 bases from V and 4 bases from J, the junction contained 6 bases not matched to a gene. CDR3 loop: CASSPQAGGTGELFF. For the CDR3, the DNA is TGTGCCAGCAGCCCCCAAGCAGGGGGCACCGGGGAGCTGTTTTTT.

This chain connects TRBV6-4 to TRBJ1-1, with 7 bases identical to TRBD1. This CDR3 is 13 amino acids long. V lost 10 bases to trimming and J lost 4 bases; unmatched junction nucleotides: 9. From germline, CDR1 is MRHNA and CDR2 SNTAGT. The CDR3 protein is CANLRDRCTEAFF. CDR3 nucleotides: TGTGCCAACCTCAGGGACAGATGCACTGAAGCTTTCTTT.

The J gene is TRBJ2-7, the V gene TRBV5-1; D remains unclear. The CDR3 is 14 amino acids. The V and J ends lost 5 bases and 0 bases respectively, with 12 bases between them. Germline values: CDR1 SGHRS, CDR2 YFSETQ. The CDR3 reads CASSPPRSSYEQYF. The CDR3 bases are TGCGCCAGCAGTCCACCTAGAAGCTCCTACGAGCAGTACTTC.

Regarding this clone: This specimen includes other DNA sequences encoding the same CDR3. The rearrangement uses TRBV19 and TRBJ1-1; D unclear. V lost 0 bases, J lost 3 bases, and 5 bases lay in between. From germline, CDR1 is LNHDA and CDR2 SQIVND (reference sequence). The CDR3 totals 13 residues. The CDR3 DNA sequence: TGTGCCAGTAGTATAGACCGAGACACTGAAGCTTTCTTT. As protein: CASSIDRDTEAFF.

The chain joins TRBV6-5 to TRBJ1-5, with 9 bases identical to TRBD1. After removal of 6 bases from V and 7 bases from J, the junction contained 10 bases not matched to a gene. The CDR3 is made up of 15 amino acids. Germline CDR1 and CDR2: MNHEY and SVGAGI. The CDR3 loop is CASSRGTGISQPQHF. In nucleotides, the CDR3 is TGTGCCAGCAGCCGAGGGACAGGGATAAGCCAGCCCCAGCATTTT.

V and J are TRBV3-1 (or the pseudogene TRBV3-2) and TRBJ2-1; 10 bases are shared with TRBD2. The CDR3 length is 15 residues. Germline V gene lookup returns CDR1 LGHDT and CDR2 YNNKEL (reference sequence). V dropped 6 bases and J dropped 6; count of bases not matched to a gene: 8. Here the CDR3 reads CASRGAGGLTNEQFF. CDR3 sequence (DNA): TGTGCCAGCAGGGGAGCGGGGGGGCTCACCAATGAGCAGTTCTTC.

This clone came up once. The CDR3 bases are TGTGCCAGCAGAATTAGCGGGCGGGAGACCCAGTACTTC. Amino acids: CASRISGRETQYF. The chain couples TRBV3-1 (or the pseudogene TRBV3-2) to TRBJ2-5, with 7 bases identical to TRBD2. CDR1 is LGHDT and CDR2 is YNNKEL in the germline V gene (reference sequence). The CDR3 contains 13 residues. After removal of 6 bases from V and 5 bases from J, the junction contained 6 bases not matched to a gene.

V usage is TRBV11-3 and J usage is TRBJ1-3, with D maybe TRBD1 (6 bases). Germline CDR1 is SGHNT and CDR2 is YENEEA. CDR3 length equals 16 residues. The V end was cut by 5 bases, the J end by 3 bases, with 17 bases between. This chain's CDR3 is CASSTSQGSHGNTIYF. CDR3 DNA: TGTGCCAGCAGCACCTCACAGGGATCCCATGGAAACACCATATATTTT.

This rearrangement joins TRBV6-2 or TRBV6-3 to TRBJ2-5; 7 nucleotides line up with TRBD2. V shed 0 bases and J 4 bases; nucleotides not matched to a gene: 8. Per the germline V gene, CDR1 is MNHEY and CDR2 is SVGEGT. The CDR3 totals 16 residues. The CDR3 DNA follows: TGTGCCAGCAGTTACTCTGTCGGGGGGATCTTAGAGACCCAGTACTTC. Amino acid sequence: CASSYSVGGILETQYF.

The chain couples TRBV13 to TRBJ1-1; D uncertain. Germline assignment: CDR1 PRHDT and CDR2 FYEKMQ (reference sequence). This CDR3 contains 14 residues. Trimming shortened V by 2 bases and J by 4 bases, and 11 bases separated the two germline ends. CDR3 nucleotides: TGTGCCAGCAGCTTAAGAGGCTCGGGCACTGAAGCTTTCTTT. Amino acids: CASSLRGSGTEAFF.

V gene TRBV2 combines with J gene TRBJ2-5; D not certain. Deletions cut 2 bases from V and 7 bases from J, with 14 bases between. Germline CDR1 reads SNHLY; CDR2 reads FYNNEI. The CDR3 is 14 residues long. CDR3 amino acids: CASSELGGWGTQYF. The CDR3 nucleotides read TGTGCCAGCAGTGAATTAGGCGGATGGGGGACCCAGTACTTC.

Here the CDR3 reads CASSLGGNTEAFF. In DNA, the CDR3 is TGTGCCAGCAGCCTTGGGGGAAACACTGAAGCTTTCTTT. The chain employs TRBV3-1 (or the pseudogene TRBV3-2) and TRBJ1-1, with a possible D match to TRBD1 (5 bases). Looked up from germline, CDR1 is LGHDT and CDR2 is YNNKEL (reference sequence). Trimming removed 4 bases from V and 2 bases from J, with 8 bases in between. This CDR3 has 13 amino acids.

This clone was found once. This CDR3 is CASRRGDSSYEQYF. CDR3 bases: TGCGCCAGCAGGAGGGGGGACAGCTCCTACGAGCAGTACTTC. This chain uses TRBV5-1 with TRBJ2-7; the D gene is possibly TRBD1 (7 bases). Per the germline V gene, CDR1 is SGHRS and CDR2 is YFSETQ. V was pared by 5 bases and J by 0 bases, with 12 bases between. The CDR3 covers 14 residues.

This chain uses TRBV7-9 with TRBJ1-2, with 11 bases aligning to TRBD1. CDR1 is SEHNR and CDR2 is FQNEAQ in the germline V gene (reference sequence). The CDR3 covers 13 residues. V shed 6 bases and J 8 bases; nucleotides not matched to a gene: 5. In DNA, the CDR3 is TGTGCCAGCAGGTCGGGACAGGGGGACGGCTACACCTTC. This codes for CASRSGQGDGYTF.